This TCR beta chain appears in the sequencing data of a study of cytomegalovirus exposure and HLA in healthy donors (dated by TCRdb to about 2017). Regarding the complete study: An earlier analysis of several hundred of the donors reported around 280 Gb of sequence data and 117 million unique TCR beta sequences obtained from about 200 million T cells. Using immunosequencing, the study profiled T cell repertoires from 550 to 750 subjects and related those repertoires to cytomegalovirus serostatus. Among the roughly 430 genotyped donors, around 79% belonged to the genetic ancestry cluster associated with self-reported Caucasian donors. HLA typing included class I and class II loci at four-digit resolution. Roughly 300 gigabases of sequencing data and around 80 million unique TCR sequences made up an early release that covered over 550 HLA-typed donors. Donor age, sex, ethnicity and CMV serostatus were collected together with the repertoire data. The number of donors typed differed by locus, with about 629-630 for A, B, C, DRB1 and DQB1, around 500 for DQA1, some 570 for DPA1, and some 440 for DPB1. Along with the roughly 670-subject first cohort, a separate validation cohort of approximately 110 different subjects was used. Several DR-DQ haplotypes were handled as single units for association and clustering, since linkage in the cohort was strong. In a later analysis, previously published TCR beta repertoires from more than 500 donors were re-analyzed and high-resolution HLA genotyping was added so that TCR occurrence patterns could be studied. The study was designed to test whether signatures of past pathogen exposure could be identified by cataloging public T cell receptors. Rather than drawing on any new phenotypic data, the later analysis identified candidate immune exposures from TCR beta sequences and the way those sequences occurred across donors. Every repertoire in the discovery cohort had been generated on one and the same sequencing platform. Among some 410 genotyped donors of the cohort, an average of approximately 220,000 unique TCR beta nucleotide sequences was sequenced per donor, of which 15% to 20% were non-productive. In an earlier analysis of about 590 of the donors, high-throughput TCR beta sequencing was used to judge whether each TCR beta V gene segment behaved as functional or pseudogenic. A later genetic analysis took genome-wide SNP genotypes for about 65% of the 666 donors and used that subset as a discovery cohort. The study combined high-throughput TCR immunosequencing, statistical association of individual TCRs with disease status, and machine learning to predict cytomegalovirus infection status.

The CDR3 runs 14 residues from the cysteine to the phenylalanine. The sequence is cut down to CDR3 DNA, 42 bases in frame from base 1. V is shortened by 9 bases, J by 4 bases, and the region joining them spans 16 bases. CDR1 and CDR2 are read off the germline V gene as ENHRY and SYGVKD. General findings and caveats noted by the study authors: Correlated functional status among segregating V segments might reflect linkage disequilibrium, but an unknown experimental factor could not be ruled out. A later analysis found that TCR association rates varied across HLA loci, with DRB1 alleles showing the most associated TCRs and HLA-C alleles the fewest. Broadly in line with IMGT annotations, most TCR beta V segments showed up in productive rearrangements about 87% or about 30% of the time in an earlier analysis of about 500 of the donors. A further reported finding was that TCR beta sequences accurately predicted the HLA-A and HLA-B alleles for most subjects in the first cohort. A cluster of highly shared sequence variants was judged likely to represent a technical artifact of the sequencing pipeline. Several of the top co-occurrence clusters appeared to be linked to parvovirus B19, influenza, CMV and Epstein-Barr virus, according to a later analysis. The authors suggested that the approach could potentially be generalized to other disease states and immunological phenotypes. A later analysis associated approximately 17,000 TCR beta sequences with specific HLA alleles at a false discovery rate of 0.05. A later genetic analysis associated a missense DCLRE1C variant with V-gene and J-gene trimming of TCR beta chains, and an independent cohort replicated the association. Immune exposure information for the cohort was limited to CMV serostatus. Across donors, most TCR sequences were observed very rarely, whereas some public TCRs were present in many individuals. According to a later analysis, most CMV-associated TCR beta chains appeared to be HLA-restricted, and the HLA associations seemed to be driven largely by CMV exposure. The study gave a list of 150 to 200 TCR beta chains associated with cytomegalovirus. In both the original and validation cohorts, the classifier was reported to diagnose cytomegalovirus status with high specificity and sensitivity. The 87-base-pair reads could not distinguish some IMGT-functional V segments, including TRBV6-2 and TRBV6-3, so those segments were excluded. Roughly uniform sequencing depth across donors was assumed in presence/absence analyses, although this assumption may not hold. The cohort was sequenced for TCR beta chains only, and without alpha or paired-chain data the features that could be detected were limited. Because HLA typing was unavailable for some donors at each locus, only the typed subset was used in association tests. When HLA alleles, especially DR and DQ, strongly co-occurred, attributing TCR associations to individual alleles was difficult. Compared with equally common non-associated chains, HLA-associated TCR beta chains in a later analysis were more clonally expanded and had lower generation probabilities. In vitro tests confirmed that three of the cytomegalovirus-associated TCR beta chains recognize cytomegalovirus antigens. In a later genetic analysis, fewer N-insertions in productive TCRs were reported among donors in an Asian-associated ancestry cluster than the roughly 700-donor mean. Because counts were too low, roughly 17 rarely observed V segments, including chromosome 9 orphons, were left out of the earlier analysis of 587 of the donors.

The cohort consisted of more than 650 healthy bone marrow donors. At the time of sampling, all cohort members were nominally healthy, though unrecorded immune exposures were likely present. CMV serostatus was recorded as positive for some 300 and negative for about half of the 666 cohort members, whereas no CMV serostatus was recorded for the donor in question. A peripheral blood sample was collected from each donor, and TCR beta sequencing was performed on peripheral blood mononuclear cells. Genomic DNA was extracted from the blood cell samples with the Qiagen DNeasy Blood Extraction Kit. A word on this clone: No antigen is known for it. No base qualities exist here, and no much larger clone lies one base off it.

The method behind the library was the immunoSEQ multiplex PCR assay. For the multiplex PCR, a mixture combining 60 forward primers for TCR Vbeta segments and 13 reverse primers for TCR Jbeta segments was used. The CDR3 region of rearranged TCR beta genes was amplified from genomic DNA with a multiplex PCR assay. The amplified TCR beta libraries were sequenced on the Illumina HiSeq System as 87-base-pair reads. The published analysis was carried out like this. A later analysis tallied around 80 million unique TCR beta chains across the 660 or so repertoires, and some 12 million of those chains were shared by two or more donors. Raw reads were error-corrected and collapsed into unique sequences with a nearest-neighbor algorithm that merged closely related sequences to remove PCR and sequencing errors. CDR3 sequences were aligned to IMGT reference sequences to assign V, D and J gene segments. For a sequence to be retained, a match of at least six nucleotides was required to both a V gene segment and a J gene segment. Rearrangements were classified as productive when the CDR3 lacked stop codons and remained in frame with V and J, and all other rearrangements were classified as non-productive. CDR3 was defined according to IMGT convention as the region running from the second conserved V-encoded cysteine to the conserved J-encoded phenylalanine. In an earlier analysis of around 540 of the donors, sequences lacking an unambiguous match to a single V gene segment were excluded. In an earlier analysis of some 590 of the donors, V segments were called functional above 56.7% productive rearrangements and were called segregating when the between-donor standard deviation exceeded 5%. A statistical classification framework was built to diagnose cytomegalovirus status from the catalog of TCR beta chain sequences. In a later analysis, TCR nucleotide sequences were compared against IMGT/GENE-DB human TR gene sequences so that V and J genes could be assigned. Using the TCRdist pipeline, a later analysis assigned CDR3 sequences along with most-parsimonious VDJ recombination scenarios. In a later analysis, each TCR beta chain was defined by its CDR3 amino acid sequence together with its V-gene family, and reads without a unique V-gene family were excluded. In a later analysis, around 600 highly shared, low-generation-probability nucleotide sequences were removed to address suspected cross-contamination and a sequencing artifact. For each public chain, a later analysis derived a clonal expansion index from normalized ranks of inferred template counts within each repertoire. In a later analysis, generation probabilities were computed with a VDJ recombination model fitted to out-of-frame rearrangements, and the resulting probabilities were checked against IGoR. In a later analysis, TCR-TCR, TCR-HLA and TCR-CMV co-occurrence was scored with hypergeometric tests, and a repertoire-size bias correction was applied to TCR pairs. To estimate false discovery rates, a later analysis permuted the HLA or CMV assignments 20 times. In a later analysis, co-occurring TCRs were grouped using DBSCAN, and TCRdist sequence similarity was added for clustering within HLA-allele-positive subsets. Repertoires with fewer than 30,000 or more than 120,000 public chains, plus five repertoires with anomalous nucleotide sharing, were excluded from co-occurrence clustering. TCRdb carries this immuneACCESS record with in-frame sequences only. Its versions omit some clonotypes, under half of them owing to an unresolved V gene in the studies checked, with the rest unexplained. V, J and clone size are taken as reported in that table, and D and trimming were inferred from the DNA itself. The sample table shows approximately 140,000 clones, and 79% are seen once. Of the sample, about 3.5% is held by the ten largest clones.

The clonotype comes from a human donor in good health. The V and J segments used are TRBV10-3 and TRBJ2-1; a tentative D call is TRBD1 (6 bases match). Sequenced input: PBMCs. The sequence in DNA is TGTGCCATTTCCCGGGACACAGCTTACAATGAGCAGTTCTTC. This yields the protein CAISRDTAYNEQFF.